This is a list of T cell receptor beta chains from one sample in a study of T cells in Graves' hyperthyroidism and ophthalmopathy. One entry per CDR3 protein results from TCRdb running MiXCR on the multiplex PCR reads. The table shows over 700,000 distinct CDR3 sequences, with about two fifths occurring only once. The sequencing input was blood. These receptor sequences come from a man aged 18-30 years with Graves' hyperthyroidism. Both conserved end residues are part of each CDR3. A D gene is named only where the DNA matches it firmly. The size field is filled for only some rows; it gives once, few, many or a size class.

CASSPEGGFHTEAFF	TGTGCCAGCAGCCCTGAAGGGGGCTTTCACACTGAAGCTTTCTTT	TRBV5-6	TRBJ1-1	.	TRBD1
CSARDVDVSYEQYF	TGCAGTGCTAGAGATGTGGACGTCTCCTACGAGCAGTACTTC	TRBV20-1	TRBJ2-7	.	.
CASSFGLAITGELFF	TGTGCCAGCAGTTTCGGACTAGCGATAACCGGGGAGCTGTTTTTT	TRBV12-3/TRBV12-4	TRBJ2-2	.	TRBD2
CSTSDGRMNTEAFF	TGCAGCACCTCCGACGGGAGAATGAACACTGAAGCTTTCTTT	TRBV29-1	TRBJ1-1	few	.
CAEGMGPNTEAFF	TGTGCCGAGGGAATGGGACCGAACACTGAAGCTTTCTTT	TRBV2	TRBJ1-1	.	.
CASSQEAGGTYEQYF	TGTGCCAGCAGCCAAGAAGCGGGAGGCACCTACGAGCAGTACTTC	TRBV4-2	TRBJ2-7	.	TRBD2
CASSGGGQNTEAFF	TGCGCCAGCAGTGGAGGGGGCCAGAACACTGAAGCTTTCTTT	TRBV5-1	TRBJ1-1	few	TRBD1
CASSQGSGTLETQYF	TGCGCCAGCAGCCAAGGTTCGGGTACCCTGGAGACCCAGTACTTC	TRBV4-3	TRBJ2-5	.	.
CASSEQAPTEAFF	TGTGCCAGCAGTGAACAGGCCCCCACTGAAGCTTTCTTT	TRBV6-5	TRBJ1-1	.	.
CASSVVPGADSGANVLTF	TGTGCCAGCAGCGTAGTTCCAGGGGCCGACTCTGGGGCCAACGTCCTGACTTTC	TRBV9	TRBJ2-6	.	.
CASSIGFF	TGTGCCAGCAGCATAGGGTTTTTT	TRBV13	TRBJ1-4	.	.
CAITRDAAYEQYF	TGTGCCATCACCCGGGACGCCGCCTACGAGCAGTACTTC	TRBV10-3	TRBJ2-7	.	.
CASSYSWLQETQYF	TGTGCCAGCAGTTACTCTTGGCTCCAAGAGACCCAGTACTTC	TRBV6-5	TRBJ2-5	.	.
CASSPGVGGSYEQYF	TGTGCTAGCAGCCCTGGAGTCGGGGGGTCGTACGAGCAGTACTTC	TRBV7-7	TRBJ2-7	many	TRBD2
CASSSRDYNTGELFF	TGTGCCAGCAGCTCTCGGGACTATAACACCGGGGAGCTGTTTTTT	TRBV7-2	TRBJ2-2	.	TRBD2
CASSRGTGANVLTF	TGTGCCAGCAGCCGGGGGACTGGGGCCAACGTCCTGACTTTC	TRBV19	TRBJ2-6	many	.
CASSQDSRGTGELFF	TGTGCCAGCAGCCAAGATAGTCGGGGTACCGGGGAGCTGTTTTTT	TRBV7-3	TRBJ2-2	.	.
CASNMEGGTEAFF	TGTGCCAGTAATATGGAGGGGGGGACTGAAGCTTTCTTT	TRBV19	TRBJ1-1	many	.
CASSLGWRAPEAFF	TGTGCCAGCAGCTTAGGGTGGAGGGCTCCTGAAGCTTTCTTT	TRBV7-2	TRBJ1-1	many	.
CSARAGTGDSNQPQHF	TGCAGTGCACGCGCCGGGACAGGGGATAGCAATCAGCCCCAGCATTTT	TRBV20-1	TRBJ1-5	.	TRBD1
CASSLTGTQETQYF	TGTGCCAGCAGCTTGACCGGGACCCAAGAGACCCAGTACTTC	TRBV7-2	TRBJ2-5	many	.
CASSAGYEKLFF	TGCGCCAGCAGTGCAGGTTACGAAAAACTGTTTTTT	TRBV4-1	TRBJ1-4	.	.